What follows are 8 T cell receptor beta chains derived from one specimen sequenced in a study of control samples from healthy donors and cancer patients. The method was immunoSEQ multiplex PCR; TCRdb's version includes in-frame clones alone and lacks a portion of them. The sample contains approximately 93,000 clones, roughly 89% of which appear only once. Sequences were obtained from PBMCs. Source of these receptors: a woman aged 50 to 65 with colorectal cancer.

The chain carries TRBV28 and TRBJ1-2; no clear D gene. The germline CDR1 and CDR2 sequences are MDHEN and SYDVKM. The CDR3 spans 14 residues. Trimming stripped 3 bases from V and 0 bases from J, with 8 bases between. CDR3 in DNA: TGTGCCAGCAGTTTGGGAGCCTCTAACTATGGCTACACCTTC. Translated: CASSLGASNYGYTF.

The chain combines TRBV28 with TRBJ1-1; D might be TRBD1 (5 bases). Germline assignment: CDR1 MDHEN and CDR2 SYDVKM. With 6 bases removed from V and 7 bases from J, the gap between germline ends came to 21 bases. CDR3 length equals 15 residues. The CDR3 loop reads CASRPGAGTWSEAFF. Here the CDR3 DNA reads TGTGCCAGCAGACCCGGGGCAGGGACGTGGAGTGAAGCTTTCTTT.

The chain is built from TRBV7-2 and TRBJ2-3; D not resolved. The CDR3 consists of 16 residues. The ends were cut back, 0 bases at V and 3 bases at J, with 13 bases in the middle. Germline CDR1 reads SGHTA; CDR2 reads FQGNSA. The CDR3 loop is CASSLAPRGNTDTQYF. CDR3 coding DNA: TGTGCCAGCAGCTTAGCCCCCCGAGGAAATACAGATACGCAGTATTTT.

Concerning this clone: Other DNA sequences in the sample encode the same CDR3. The V gene is TRBV5-1, the J gene TRBJ2-5; 8 bases are shared with TRBD1. CDR1 SGHRS and CDR2 YFSETQ come from the germline V gene. J was trimmed by 5 bases and V by 2 bases; bases with no gene match: 11. There are 16 residues in the CDR3. The CDR3 loop is CASSLSPSTGEETQYF. The DNA of the CDR3 is TGCGCCAGCAGCTTATCTCCTTCGACAGGGGAGGAGACCCAGTACTTC.

The rearrangement joins TRBV18 to TRBJ1-4; D remains ambiguous. The length of the CDR3 is 16 residues. V was cut by 5 bases and J by 7 bases, with 20 bases left in between. Per germline, CDR1 KGHSH and CDR2 LQKENI. CDR3 residues: CASSSNRGGWGEKLFF. CDR3 sequence (DNA): TGTGCCAGCTCATCTAACAGAGGCGGCTGGGGTGAAAAACTGTTTTTT.

The rearrangement uses TRBV5-1 and TRBJ1-2, with D maybe TRBD1 (6 bases). V lost 0 bases and J 8 bases, leaving 17 bases between the germline ends. The CDR3 loop spans 15 amino acids. Germline-derived CDR1 and CDR2 are SGHRS and YFSETQ. In nucleotides, the CDR3 is TGCGCCAGCAGCTTGGGGACATCTTCTCAGGGGGGCTACACCTTC. Translated: CASSLGTSSQGGYTF.

The V call is TRBV30, the J call TRBJ1-2; TRBD1 is a possible D gene (5 bases). Germline CDR1 is GTSNPN and CDR2 is SVGIG (reference sequence). This CDR3 is built from 15 residues. The V and J ends lost 2 bases and 7 bases respectively, with 20 bases between them. The CDR3 DNA reads TGTGCCTGGAGTTTTACAGACAGCCCCATCTTTGGCTACACCTTC. The encoded protein is CAWSFTDSPIFGYTF.

V usage is TRBV5-4 and J usage is TRBJ2-7, with D tentatively TRBD2 (5 bases). The CDR3 consists of 15 residues. With 4 bases removed from V and 0 bases from J, the gap between germline ends came to 14 bases. From germline, CDR1 is SGHNT and CDR2 YYREEE (reference sequence). The CDR3 DNA is TGTGCCAGCAGCGTACTGACTGGGAGCTCCTACGAGCAGTACGTC. Translating it yields CASSVLTGSSYEQYV.